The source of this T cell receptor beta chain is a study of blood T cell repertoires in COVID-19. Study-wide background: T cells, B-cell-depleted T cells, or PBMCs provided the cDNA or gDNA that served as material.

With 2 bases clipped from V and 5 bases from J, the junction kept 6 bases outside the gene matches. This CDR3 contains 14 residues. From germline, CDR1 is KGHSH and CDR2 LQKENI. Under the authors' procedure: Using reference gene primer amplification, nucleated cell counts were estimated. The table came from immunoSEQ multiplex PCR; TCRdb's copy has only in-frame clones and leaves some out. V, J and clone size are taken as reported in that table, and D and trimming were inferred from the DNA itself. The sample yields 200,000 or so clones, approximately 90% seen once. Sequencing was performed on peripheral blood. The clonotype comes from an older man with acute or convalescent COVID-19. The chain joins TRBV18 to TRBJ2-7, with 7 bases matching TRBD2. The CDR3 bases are TGTGCCAGCTCACCAGGCGGGAGTTCCAACGAGCAGTACTTC. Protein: CASSPGGSSNEQYF. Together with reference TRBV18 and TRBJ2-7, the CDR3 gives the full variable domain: NAGVMQNPRHLVRRRGQEARLRCSPMKGHSHVYWYRQLPEEGLKFMVYLQKENIIDESGMPKERFSAEFPKEGPSILRIQQVVRGDSAAYFCASSPGGSSNEQYFGPGTRLTVT.